This TCR beta chain was documented in a study of cytomegalovirus exposure and HLA in healthy donors (dated by TCRdb to about 2017). Context from the whole study: An earlier analysis of 550 to 700 of the donors reported about 250 Gb of sequence data and 117 million unique TCR beta sequences from about 179 million T cells. Approximately 310 gigabases of sequencing data and around 88 million unique TCR sequences made up an early release that covered several hundred HLA-typed donors. The genetic ancestry cluster associated with self-reported Caucasian donors included about 84% of the 398 genotyped donors. The study was designed to test whether signatures of past pathogen exposure could be identified by cataloging public T cell receptors. Using immunosequencing, the study profiled T cell repertoires from roughly 650 subjects and related those repertoires to cytomegalovirus serostatus. Besides the first cohort of roughly 640 subjects, a separate validation cohort made up of 95 to 150 different subjects was used. High-throughput TCR immunosequencing, statistical association of individual TCRs with disease status, and machine learning were combined to predict cytomegalovirus infection status. A later analysis re-analyzed previously published TCR beta repertoires from roughly 690 donors and added high-resolution HLA genotyping to study TCR occurrence patterns. In the later analysis, no new phenotypic data were used to find candidate immune exposures; instead, reliance was placed on TCR beta sequences and their occurrence across donors. An earlier analysis of 587 of the donors used high-throughput TCR beta sequencing to judge whether each TCR beta V gene segment behaved as functional or pseudogenic. Donor age, sex, ethnicity and CMV serostatus were compiled alongside the repertoire data. A later genetic analysis used genome-wide SNP genotypes for 398 of the 666 donors, treating that subset as a discovery cohort. Every repertoire in the discovery cohort had been generated on one and the same sequencing platform. HLA typing included class I and class II loci at four-digit resolution. The number of typed donors differed by locus: roughly 620-640 for A, B, C, DRB1 and DQB1; roughly 510 for DQA1; some 610 for DPA1; and roughly 490 for DPB1. Because of strong linkage in the cohort, roughly five DR-DQ haplotypes were treated as single units for association and clustering. Among a few hundred genotyped donors of the cohort, an average of approximately 230,000 unique TCR beta nucleotide sequences were sequenced per donor, around 20% of them non-productive.

In total, roughly 670 healthy bone marrow donors made up the cohort. Cohort members were all nominally healthy when sampled, although unrecorded immune exposures were likely present. The donor was CMV seronegative and belonged to the group of over 300 seronegative cohort members. Every donor gave a peripheral blood sample, and the peripheral blood mononuclear cells from that sample were used for TCR beta sequencing. Genomic DNA extraction from the blood cell samples was performed with the Qiagen DNeasy Blood Extraction Kit. Results and caveats for the whole study, not just this receptor: The presence/absence analyses assumed that sequencing depth was roughly uniform across donors, and that assumption may not be true. In both the original and validation cohorts, the classifier was reported to diagnose cytomegalovirus status with high specificity and sensitivity. A later analysis found that most CMV-associated TCR beta chains appeared HLA-restricted, with HLA associations seemingly driven largely by CMV exposure. Correlated functional status among segregating V segments might reflect linkage disequilibrium, but an unknown experimental factor could not be ruled out. Because counts were too low, more than 15 rarely observed V segments, including chromosome 9 orphons, were left out of the earlier analysis of approximately 580 of the donors. The sequencing pipeline was judged likely to have produced a cluster of highly shared sequence variants as a technical artifact. The 87-base-pair reads could not distinguish some IMGT-functional V segments, including TRBV6-2 and TRBV6-3, so those segments were excluded. In a later genetic analysis, fewer N-insertions in productive TCRs were reported among donors in an Asian-associated ancestry cluster than the roughly 700-donor mean. A few of the identified cytomegalovirus-associated TCR beta chains were confirmed in vitro to be specific for cytomegalovirus antigens. In a later analysis, more than 15,000 TCR beta sequences were associated with specific HLA alleles at a false discovery rate of 0.05. When HLA alleles, especially DR and DQ, strongly co-occurred, TCR associations were difficult to assign to individual alleles. Broadly in line with IMGT annotations, most TCR beta V segments showed up in productive rearrangements about 87% or about 30% of the time in an earlier analysis of under 700 of the donors. V-gene and J-gene trimming of TCR beta chains was associated with a missense DCLRE1C variant in a later genetic analysis, and the association was replicated in an independent cohort. The authors suggested that the approach could potentially be extended to other disease states and immunological phenotypes. The study listed approximately 150 TCR beta chains as associated with cytomegalovirus. A further reported finding was that TCR beta sequences accurately predicted the HLA-A and HLA-B alleles for most subjects in the first cohort. Because HLA typing was unavailable for some donors at each locus, only the typed subset was used in association tests. In a later analysis, TCR association rates were found to vary across HLA loci, with the most associated TCRs seen for DRB1 alleles and the fewest for HLA-C alleles. Several of the top co-occurrence clusters appeared to be linked to parvovirus B19, influenza, CMV and Epstein-Barr virus, according to a later analysis. The cohort was sequenced for TCR beta chains only, and without alpha or paired-chain data the features that could be detected were limited. Most TCR sequences were observed very rarely across donors, whereas some public TCRs were present in many individuals. In a later analysis, HLA-associated TCR beta chains showed more clonal expansion and lower generation probabilities than non-associated chains that were equally common. Immune exposure information for the cohort was limited to CMV serostatus.

From the cysteine through the phenylalanine, the CDR3 covers 15 amino acids. Here the CDR3 DNA is all that survives: 45 bases in frame from base 1. V is shortened by 5 bases, J by 2 bases, and the region joining them spans 12 bases. The germline V gene (reference sequence) supplies CDR1 SEHNR and CDR2 FQNEAQ. Preparation of the library involved the immunoSEQ multiplex PCR assay. The multiplex PCR relied on a mix of 60 forward primers for TCR Vbeta segments and 13 reverse primers for TCR Jbeta segments. The CDR3 region of rearranged TCR beta genes was amplified from genomic DNA by a multiplex PCR assay. The Illumina HiSeq System was used to sequence the amplified TCR beta libraries as 87-base-pair reads. In the authors' own workflow: Across the 600 to 700 repertoires, a later analysis counted approximately 83 million unique TCR beta chains, approximately 10 million of which were shared by at least two donors. Raw reads were error-corrected and collapsed into unique sequences with a nearest-neighbor algorithm that merged closely related sequences to remove PCR and sequencing errors. To assign V, D and J gene segments, CDR3 sequences were aligned to IMGT reference sequences. For a sequence to be retained, at least a six-nucleotide match to both a V gene segment and a J gene segment was required. A rearrangement was called productive if the CDR3 had no stop codons and remained in frame with V and J, and every other rearrangement was called non-productive. Following IMGT convention, CDR3 was defined as the stretch from the second conserved V-encoded cysteine to the conserved J-encoded phenylalanine. In an earlier analysis of just under 600 of the donors, sequences lacking an unambiguous match to a single V gene segment were excluded. In an earlier analysis of 587 of the donors, a V segment was called functional when productive rearrangements were above 56.7%, and segregating when the standard deviation between donors exceeded 5%. A statistical classification framework was built for diagnosing cytomegalovirus status from the catalog of TCR beta chain sequences. A later analysis assigned V and J genes by comparing TCR nucleotide sequences with IMGT/GENE-DB human TR gene sequences. Using the TCRdist pipeline, a later analysis assigned CDR3 sequences along with most-parsimonious VDJ recombination scenarios. In a later analysis, each TCR beta chain was defined by its CDR3 amino acid sequence together with its V-gene family, and reads lacking a unique V-gene family were excluded. In a later analysis, around 650 highly shared, low-generation-probability nucleotide sequences were removed to address suspected cross-contamination and a sequencing artifact. In a later analysis, a clonal expansion index was calculated for each public chain from normalized within-repertoire ranks of inferred template counts. Generation probabilities in a later analysis came from a VDJ recombination model fitted to out-of-frame rearrangements, and those results were checked against IGoR. Hypergeometric tests were used in a later analysis to score TCR-TCR, TCR-HLA and TCR-CMV co-occurrence, with a repertoire-size bias correction applied to the TCR pairs. To estimate false discovery rates, a later analysis permuted the HLA or CMV assignments 20 times. In a later analysis, co-occurring TCRs were grouped with DBSCAN, and TCRdist sequence similarity was added when clustering was performed within HLA-allele-positive subsets. Repertoires with fewer than 30,000 or more than 120,000 public chains were left out of co-occurrence clustering, as were four to six repertoires with anomalous nucleotide sharing. Entries here come from immuneACCESS through TCRdb and include only in-frame sequences with V and J called. Some clones fail to appear in such tables; in the studies checked, an unresolved V gene covers under half of the shortfall, and the cause of the remainder is unknown. The DNA gave D and trimming, while V, J and clone size come from that table. This sample comprises 150,000 to 250,000 clones, over 75% of them detected only once. The top ten clones comprise 0.098% of the sample.

About this clone: Its cognate antigen has yet to be identified. No much larger clone exists at a distance of one base, and base qualities are not known.

The receptor was isolated from a boy between 2 and 10 years old in good health and CMV-seronegative. The sequenced sample was PBMCs. The rearranged chain carries TRBV7-9 and TRBJ2-2; tentative D gene TRBD1, with 5 bases matching. Read as DNA, the sequence is TGTGCCAGCAGCCGGGCAGGGTCTAACACCGGGGAGCTGTTTTTT. Translated, this is CASSRAGSNTGELFF.